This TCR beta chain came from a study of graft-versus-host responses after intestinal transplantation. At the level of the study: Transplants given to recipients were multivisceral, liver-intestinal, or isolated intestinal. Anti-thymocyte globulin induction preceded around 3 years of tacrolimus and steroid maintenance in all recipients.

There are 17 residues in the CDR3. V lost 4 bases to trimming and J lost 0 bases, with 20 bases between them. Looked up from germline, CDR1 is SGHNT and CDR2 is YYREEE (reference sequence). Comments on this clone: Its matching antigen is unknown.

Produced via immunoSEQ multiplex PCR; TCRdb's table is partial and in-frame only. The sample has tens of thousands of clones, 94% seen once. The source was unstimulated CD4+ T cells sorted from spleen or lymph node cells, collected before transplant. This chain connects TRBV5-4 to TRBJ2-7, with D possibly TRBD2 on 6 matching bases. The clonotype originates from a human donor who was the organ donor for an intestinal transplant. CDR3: CASSPGGEPRSSYEQYF. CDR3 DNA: TGTGCCAGCAGCCCAGGCGGGGAACCTCGAAGCTCCTACGAGCAGTACTTC.